This T cell receptor beta chain derives from a study of cytomegalovirus exposure and HLA in healthy donors. Study details: One earlier analysis, a look at approximately 190 million T cells, found about 110 million unique TCR beta sequences. Study conclusions and caveats: According to the study, some 160 TCR beta chains were cytomegalovirus-associated.

With respect to this clone: The antigen remains undetermined.

The PCR was carried out with 60 Vbeta primers and 13 Jbeta primers. Sequencing was performed with immunoSEQ multiplex PCR; in TCRdb, only in-frame clones are kept and a portion is missing. The sample has approximately 130,000 clones, about 83% seen once. The sequencing sample was made of PBMCs. This TCR was sampled from a girl aged 2-10 years in good health and CMV-seronegative.

Here the CDR3 DNA reads TGTGCCAGCAGCTCCGACAGGGCCGGGGAGCAGTACTTC. It specifies CASSSDRAGEQYF. The chain employs TRBV7-2 and TRBJ2-5; TRBD1 aligns across 7 bases. Germline CDR1 reads SGHTA; CDR2 reads FQGNSA. There are 13 residues in the CDR3. V gave up 4 bases and J gave up 11 bases; unmatched junction bases: 10.